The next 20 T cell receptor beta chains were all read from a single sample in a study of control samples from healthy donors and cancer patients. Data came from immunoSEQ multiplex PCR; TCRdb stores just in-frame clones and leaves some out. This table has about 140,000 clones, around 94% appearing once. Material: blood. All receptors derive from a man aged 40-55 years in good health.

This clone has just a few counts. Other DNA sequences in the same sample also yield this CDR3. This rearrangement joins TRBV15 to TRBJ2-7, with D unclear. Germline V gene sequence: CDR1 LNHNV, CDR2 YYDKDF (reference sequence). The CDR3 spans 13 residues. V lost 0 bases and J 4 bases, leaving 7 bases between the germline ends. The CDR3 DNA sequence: TGTGCCACCAGCAGAGATTTACGGTACGAGCAGTACTTC. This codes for CATSRDLRYEQYF.

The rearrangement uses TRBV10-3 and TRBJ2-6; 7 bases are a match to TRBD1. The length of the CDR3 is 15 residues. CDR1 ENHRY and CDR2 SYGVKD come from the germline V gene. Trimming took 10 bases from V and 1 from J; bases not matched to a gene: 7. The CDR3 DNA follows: TGTGCCACAGGGGACAGTACTTCTGGGGCCAACGTCCTGACTTTC. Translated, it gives CATGDSTSGANVLTF.

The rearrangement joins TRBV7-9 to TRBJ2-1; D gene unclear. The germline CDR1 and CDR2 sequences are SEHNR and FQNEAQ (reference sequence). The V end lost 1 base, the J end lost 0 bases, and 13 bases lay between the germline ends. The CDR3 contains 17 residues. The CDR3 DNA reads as TGTGCCAGCAGCTTAGGTGGTAGCCGTAGCTCCTACAATGAGCAGTTCTTC. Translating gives CASSLGGSRSSYNEQFF.

CDR3 bases: TGCAGTGCTAGTCAGGGGAACTATGGCTACACCTTC. This translates into CSASQGNYGYTF. The J gene is TRBJ1-2, the V gene TRBV20-1; D may be TRBD1 (6 bases). Germline V gives CDR1 DFQATT, CDR2 SNEGSKA (reference sequence). V was pared by 3 bases and J by 2 bases, with 7 bases between. The CDR3 runs 12 residues.

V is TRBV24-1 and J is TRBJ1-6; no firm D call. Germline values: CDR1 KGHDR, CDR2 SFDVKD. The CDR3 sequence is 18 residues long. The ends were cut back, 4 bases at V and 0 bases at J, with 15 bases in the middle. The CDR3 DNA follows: TGTGCCACCAGTGACCCGGCGGGCGGACCCTCCTATAATTCACCCCTCCACTTT. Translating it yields CATSDPAGGPSYNSPLHF.

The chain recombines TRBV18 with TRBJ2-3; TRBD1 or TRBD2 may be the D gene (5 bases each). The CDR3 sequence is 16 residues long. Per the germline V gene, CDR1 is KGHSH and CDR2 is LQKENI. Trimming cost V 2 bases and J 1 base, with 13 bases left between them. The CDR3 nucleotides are TGTGCCAGCTCACCAAGAGGGGCAGATGGCACAGATACGCAGTATTTT. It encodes CASSPRGADGTDTQYF.

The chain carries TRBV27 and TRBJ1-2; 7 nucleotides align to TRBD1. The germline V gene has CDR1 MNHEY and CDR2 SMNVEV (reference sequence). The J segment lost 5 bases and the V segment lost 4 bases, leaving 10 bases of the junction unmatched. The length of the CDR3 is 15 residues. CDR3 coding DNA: TGTGCCAGCAGTTCCCTAAGACAGGGCAAATATGGCTACACCTTC. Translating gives CASSSLRQGKYGYTF.

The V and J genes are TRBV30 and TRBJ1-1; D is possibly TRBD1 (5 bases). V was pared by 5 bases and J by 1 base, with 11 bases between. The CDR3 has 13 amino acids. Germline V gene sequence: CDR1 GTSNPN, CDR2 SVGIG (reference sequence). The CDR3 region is CAWSRGPNTEAFF. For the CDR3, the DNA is TGTGCCTGGTCCCGGGGCCCGAACACTGAAGCTTTCTTT.

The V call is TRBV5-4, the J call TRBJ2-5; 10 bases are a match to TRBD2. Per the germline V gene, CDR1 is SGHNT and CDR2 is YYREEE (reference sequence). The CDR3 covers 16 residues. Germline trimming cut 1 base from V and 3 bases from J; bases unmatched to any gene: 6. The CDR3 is CASSLTLAGAKETQYF. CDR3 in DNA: TGTGCCAGCAGCTTGACGCTAGCGGGGGCGAAAGAGACCCAGTACTTC.

Written as DNA, the CDR3 is TGTGCCAGCAGTTCCGGGACTAGCAATGAGCAGTACTTC. Protein product: CASSSGTSNEQYF. The rearrangement links TRBV6-2 or TRBV6-3 to TRBJ2-7; 9 bases match TRBD2. Trimming at V came to 4 bases and at J to 7 bases, leaving 5 bases not matched to a gene. There are 13 residues in the CDR3. Germline CDR1 and CDR2: MNHEY and SVGEGT.

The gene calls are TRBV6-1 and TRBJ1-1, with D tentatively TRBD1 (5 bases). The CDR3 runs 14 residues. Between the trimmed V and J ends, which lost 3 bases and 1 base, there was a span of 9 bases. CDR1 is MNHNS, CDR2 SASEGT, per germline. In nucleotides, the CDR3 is TGTGCCAGCAGTGATAGGCAGGGGAACACTGAAGCTTTCTTT. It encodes CASSDRQGNTEAFF.

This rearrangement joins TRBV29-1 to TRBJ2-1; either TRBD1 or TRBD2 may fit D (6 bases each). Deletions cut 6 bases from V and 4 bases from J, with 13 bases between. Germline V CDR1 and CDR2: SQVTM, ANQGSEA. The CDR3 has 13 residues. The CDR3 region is CSVKEGVYNEQFF. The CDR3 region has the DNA TGCAGCGTGAAGGAGGGGGTATACAATGAGCAGTTCTTC.

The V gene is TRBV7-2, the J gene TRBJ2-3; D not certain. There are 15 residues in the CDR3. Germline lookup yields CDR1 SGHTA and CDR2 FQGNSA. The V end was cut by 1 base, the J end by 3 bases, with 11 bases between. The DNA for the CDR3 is TGTGCCAGCAGCTTAGACGGTAGGGAAACAGATACGCAGTATTTT. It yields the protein CASSLDGRETDTQYF.

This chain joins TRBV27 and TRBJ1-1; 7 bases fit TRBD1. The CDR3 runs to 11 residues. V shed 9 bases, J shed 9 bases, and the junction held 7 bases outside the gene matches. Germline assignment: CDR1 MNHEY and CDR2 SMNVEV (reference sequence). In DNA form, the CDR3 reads TGTGCCAGTGGGACAGCGGGGAAAGCTTTCTTT. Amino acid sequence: CASGTAGKAFF.

CDR3 coding DNA: TGTGCCAGCTCACGGGCTTCCAGTGGTACGCAGTATTTT. Translated: CASSRASSGTQYF. The chain carries TRBV18 and TRBJ2-3, with no clear D. CDR1 and CDR2 (germline): KGHSH, LQKENI. Trimming shortened V by 4 bases and J by 8 bases, and 13 bases separated the two germline ends. This CDR3 comprises 13 residues.

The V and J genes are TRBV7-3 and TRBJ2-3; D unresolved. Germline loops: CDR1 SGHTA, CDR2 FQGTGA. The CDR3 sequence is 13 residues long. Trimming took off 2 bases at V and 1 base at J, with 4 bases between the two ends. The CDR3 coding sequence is TGTGCCAGCAGCTTAGATGGCACAGATACGCAGTATTTT. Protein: CASSLDGTDTQYF. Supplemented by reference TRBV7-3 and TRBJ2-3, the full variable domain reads GAGVSQTPSNKVTEKGKYVELRCDPISGHTALYWYRQSLGQGPEFLIYFQGTGAADDSGLPNDRFFAVRPEGSVSTLKIQRTERGDSAVYLCASSLDGTDTQYFGPGTRLTVL.

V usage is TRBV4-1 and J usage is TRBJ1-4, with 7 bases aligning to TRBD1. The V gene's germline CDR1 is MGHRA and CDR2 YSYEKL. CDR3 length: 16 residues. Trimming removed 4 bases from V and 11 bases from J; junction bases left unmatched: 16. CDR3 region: CASSLPGTEIMRKLFF. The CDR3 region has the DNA TGCGCCAGCAGCCTTCCCGGGACAGAGATAATGAGGAAACTGTTTTTT.

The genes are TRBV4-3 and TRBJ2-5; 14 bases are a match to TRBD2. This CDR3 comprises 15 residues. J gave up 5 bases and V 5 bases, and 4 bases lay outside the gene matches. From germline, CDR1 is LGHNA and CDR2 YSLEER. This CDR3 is CASSGLAGGRETQYF. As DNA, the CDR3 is TGCGCCAGCAGCGGACTAGCGGGGGGCCGGGAGACCCAGTACTTC.

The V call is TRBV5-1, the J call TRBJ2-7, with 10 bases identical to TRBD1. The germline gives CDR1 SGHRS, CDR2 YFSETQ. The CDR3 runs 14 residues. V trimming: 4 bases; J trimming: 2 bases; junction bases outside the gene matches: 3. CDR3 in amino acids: CASSLGTGAYEQYF. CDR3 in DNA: TGCGCCAGCAGCCTCGGGACAGGGGCCTACGAGCAGTACTTC.

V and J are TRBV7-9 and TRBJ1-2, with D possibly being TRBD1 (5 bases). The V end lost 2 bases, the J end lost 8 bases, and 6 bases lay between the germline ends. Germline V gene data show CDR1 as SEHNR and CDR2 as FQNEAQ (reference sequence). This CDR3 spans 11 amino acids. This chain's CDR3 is CASSLRGGYTF. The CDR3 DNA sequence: TGTGCCAGCAGCTTAAGGGGCGGCTACACCTTC.